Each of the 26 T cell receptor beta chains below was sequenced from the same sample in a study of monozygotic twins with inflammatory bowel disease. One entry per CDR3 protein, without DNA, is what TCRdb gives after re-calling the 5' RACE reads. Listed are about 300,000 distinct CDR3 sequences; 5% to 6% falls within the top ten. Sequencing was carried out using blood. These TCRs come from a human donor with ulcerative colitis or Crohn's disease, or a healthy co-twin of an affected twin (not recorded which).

The CDR3 is CASSIPPTGYTEAFF. The gene calls are TRBV28 and TRBJ1-1; the TRBD1 assignment by TCRdb is unverifiable without DNA. This CDR3 region has 15 residues. CDR1 is MDHEN and CDR2 is SYDVKM in the germline V gene.

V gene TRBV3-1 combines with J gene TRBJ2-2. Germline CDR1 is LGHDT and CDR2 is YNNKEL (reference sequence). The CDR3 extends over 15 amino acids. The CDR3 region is CASSPRWTNTGELFF.

CDR3 region: CASSLEVIQPQHF. V usage is TRBV7-2 and J usage is TRBJ1-5. The germline gives CDR1 SGHTA, CDR2 FQGNSA. The CDR3 has 13 amino acids.

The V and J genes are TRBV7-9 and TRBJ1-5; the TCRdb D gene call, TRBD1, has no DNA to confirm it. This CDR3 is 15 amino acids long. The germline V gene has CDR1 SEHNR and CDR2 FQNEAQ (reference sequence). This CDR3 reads CASSLTGQFNQPQHF.

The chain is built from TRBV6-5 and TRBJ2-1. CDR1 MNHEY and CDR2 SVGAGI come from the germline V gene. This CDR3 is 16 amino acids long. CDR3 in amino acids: CASSYSGTSPANEQFF.

CDR3 residues: CASSQDIGRGQGDEQYF. The gene calls are TRBV4-3 and TRBJ2-7; TCRdb's D call of TRBD1 is untestable without DNA. The CDR3 extends over 17 amino acids. CDR1 is LGHNA, CDR2 YSLEER, per germline.

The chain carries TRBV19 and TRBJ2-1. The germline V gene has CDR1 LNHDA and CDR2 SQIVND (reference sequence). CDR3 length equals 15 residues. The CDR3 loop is CASSNQVSSYNEQFF.

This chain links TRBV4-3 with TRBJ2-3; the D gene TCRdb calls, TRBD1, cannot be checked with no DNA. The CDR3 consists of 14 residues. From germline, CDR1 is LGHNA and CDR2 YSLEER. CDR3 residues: CASSQVPFTDTQYF.

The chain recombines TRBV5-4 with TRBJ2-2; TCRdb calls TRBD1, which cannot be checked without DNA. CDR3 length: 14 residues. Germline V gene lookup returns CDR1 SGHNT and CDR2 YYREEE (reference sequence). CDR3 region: CASSRDRGSGELFF.

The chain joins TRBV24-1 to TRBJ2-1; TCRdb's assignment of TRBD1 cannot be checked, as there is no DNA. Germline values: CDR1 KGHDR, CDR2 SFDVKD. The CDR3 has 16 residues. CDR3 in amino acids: CATSDRDVGAWGEQFF.

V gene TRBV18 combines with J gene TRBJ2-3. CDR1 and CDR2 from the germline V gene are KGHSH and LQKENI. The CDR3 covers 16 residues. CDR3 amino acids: CASSPPRLTSTDTQYF.

The CDR3 loop is CASSQGLAGRYEQYF. The chain has TRBV7-2 and TRBJ2-7; the D call from TCRdb, TRBD2, cannot be confirmed without DNA. The CDR3 length is 15 residues. Germline V CDR1 and CDR2: SGHTA, FQGNSA.

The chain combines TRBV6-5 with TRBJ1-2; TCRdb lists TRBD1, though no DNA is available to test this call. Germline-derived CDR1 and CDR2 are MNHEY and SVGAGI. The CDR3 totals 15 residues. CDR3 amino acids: CASSSFAGQSYGYTF.

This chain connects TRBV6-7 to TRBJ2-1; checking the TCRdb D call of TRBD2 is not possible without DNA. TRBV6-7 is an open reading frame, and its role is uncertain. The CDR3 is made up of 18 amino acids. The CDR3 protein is CASSYPGPNRGSYNEQFF.

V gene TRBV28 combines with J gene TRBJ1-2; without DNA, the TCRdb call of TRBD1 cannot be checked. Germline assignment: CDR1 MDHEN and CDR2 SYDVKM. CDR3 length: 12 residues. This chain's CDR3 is CASSPDSYGYTF.

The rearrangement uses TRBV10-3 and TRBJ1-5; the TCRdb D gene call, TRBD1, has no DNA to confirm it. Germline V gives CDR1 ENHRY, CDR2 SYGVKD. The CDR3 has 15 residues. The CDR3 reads CAISDGVSGLQPQHF.

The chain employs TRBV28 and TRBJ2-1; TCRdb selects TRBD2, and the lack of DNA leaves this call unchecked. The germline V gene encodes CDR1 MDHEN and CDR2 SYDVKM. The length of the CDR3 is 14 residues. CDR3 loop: CASSSRLEADEQFF.

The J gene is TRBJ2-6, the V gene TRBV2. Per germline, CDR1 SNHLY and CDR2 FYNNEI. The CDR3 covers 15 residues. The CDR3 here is CASRPDRLGANVLTF.

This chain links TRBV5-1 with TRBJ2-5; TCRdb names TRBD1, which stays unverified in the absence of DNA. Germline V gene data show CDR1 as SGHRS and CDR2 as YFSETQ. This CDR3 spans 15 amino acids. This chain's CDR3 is CASSLAGQSLETQYF.

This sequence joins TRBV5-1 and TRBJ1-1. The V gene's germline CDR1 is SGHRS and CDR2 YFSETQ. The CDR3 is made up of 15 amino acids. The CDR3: CASSLAPSVNTEAFF.

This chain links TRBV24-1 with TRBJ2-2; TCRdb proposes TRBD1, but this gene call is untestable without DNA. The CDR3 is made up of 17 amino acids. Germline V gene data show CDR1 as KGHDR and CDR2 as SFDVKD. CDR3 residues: CATSDPPGQRRAGVLFF.

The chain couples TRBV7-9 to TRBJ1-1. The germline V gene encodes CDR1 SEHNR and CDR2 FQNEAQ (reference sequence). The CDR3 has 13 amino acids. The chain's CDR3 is CASSPVRDTEAFF.

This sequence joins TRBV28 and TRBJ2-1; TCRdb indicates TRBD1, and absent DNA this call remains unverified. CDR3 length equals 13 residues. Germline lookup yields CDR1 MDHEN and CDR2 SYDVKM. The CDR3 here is CAGQGTLEIEQFF.

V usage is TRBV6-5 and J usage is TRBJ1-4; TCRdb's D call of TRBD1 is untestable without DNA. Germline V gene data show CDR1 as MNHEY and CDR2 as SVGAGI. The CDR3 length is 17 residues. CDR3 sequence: CASSYGDSGRGGEKLFF.

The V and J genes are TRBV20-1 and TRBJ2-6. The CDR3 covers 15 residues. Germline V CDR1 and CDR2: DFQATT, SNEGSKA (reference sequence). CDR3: CSASPVLGGANVLTF.

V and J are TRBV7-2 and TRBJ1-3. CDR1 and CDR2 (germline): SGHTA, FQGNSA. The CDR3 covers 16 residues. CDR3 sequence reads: CASSFDVTNSGNTIYF.